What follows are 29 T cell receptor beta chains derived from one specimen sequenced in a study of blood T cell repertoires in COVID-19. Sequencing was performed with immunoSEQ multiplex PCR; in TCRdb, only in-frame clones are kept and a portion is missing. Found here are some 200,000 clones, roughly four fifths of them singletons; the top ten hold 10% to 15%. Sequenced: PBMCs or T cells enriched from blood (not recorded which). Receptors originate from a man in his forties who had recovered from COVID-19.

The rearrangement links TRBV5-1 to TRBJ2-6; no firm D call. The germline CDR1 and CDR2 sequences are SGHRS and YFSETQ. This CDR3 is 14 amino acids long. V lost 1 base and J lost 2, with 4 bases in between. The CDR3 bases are TGCGCCAGCAGCTTGACGGCTGGGGCCAACGTCCTGACTTTC. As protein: CASSLTAGANVLTF.

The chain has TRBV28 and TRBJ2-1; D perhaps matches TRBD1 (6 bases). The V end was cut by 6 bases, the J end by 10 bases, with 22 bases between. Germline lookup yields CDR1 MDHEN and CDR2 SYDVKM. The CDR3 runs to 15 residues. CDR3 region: CASSRPRTVGYEQFF. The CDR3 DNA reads TGTGCCAGCAGCCGTCCCAGGACAGTTGGTTACGAGCAGTTCTTC.

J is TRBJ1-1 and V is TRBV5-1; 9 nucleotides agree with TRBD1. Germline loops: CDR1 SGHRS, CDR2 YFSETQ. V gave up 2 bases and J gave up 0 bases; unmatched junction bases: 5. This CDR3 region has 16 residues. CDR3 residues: CASSFGTGFLNTEAFF. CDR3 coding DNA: TGCGCCAGCAGCTTTGGGACAGGGTTTTTGAACACTGAAGCTTTCTTT. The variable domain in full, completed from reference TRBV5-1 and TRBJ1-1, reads KAGVTQTPRYLIKTRGQQVTLSCSPISGHRSVSWYQQTPGQGLQFLFEYFSETQRNKGNFPGRFSGRQFSNSRSEMNVSTLELGDSALYLCASSFGTGFLNTEAFFGQGTRLTVV.

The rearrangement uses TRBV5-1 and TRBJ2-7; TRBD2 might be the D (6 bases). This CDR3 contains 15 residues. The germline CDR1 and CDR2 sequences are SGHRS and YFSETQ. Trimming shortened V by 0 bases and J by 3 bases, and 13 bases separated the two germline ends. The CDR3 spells CASSLGGGNFYEQYF. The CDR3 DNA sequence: TGCGCCAGCAGCTTGGGCGGCGGGAACTTCTACGAGCAGTACTTC.

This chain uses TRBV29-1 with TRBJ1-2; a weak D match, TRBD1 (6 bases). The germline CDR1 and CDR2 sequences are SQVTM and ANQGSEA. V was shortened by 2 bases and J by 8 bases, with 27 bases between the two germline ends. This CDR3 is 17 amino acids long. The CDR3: CSVEFGGRGTISLGYTF. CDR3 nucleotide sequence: TGCAGCGTTGAATTTGGGGGGAGGGGGACGATAAGTCTAGGCTACACCTTC. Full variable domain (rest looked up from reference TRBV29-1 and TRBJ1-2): SAVISQKPSRDICQRGTSLTIQCQVDSQVTMMFWYRQQPGQSLTLIATANQGSEATYESGFVIDKFPISRPNLTFSTLTVSNMSPEDSSIYLCSVEFGGRGTISLGYTFGSGTRLTVV.

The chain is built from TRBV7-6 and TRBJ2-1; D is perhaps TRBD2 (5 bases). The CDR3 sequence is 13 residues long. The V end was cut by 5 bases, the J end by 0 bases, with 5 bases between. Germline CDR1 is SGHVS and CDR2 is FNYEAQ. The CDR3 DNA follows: TGTGCCAGCAGCCGGGACTCCTACAATGAGCAGTTCTTC. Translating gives CASSRDSYNEQFF.

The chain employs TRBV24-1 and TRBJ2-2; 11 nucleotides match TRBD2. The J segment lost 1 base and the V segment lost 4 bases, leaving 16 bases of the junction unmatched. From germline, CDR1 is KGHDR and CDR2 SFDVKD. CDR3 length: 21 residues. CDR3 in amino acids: CATSDPAVGRLAGGNTGELFF. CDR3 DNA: TGTGCCACCAGTGACCCTGCCGTCGGAAGGCTAGCGGGAGGGAACACCGGGGAGCTGTTTTTT.

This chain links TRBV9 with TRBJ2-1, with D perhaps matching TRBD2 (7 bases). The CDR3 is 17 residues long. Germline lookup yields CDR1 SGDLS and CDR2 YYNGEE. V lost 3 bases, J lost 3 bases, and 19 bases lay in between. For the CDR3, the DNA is TGTGCCAGCAGCGCCCAAGGGGGGGCCCAGATCTACAATGAGCAGTTCTTC. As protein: CASSAQGGAQIYNEQFF.

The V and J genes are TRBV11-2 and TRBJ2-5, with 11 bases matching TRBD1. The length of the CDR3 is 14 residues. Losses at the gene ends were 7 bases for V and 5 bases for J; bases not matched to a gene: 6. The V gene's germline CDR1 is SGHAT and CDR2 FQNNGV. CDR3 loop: CASNLDRGRETQYF. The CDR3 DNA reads TGTGCCAGCAACCTGGACAGGGGGCGGGAGACCCAGTACTTC. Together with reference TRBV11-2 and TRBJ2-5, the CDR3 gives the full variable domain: EAGVAQSPRYKIIEKRQSVAFWCNPISGHATLYWYQQILGQGPKLLIQFQNNGVVDDSQLPKDRFSAERLKGVDSTLKIQPAKLEDSAVYLCASNLDRGRETQYFGPGTRLLVL.

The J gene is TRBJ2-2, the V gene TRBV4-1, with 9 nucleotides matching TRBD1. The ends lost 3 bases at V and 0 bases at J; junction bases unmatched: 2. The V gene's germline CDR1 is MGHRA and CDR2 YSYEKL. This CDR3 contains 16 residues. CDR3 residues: CASSQTGGPNTGELFF. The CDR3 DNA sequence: TGCGCCAGCAGCCAGACAGGGGGACCGAACACCGGGGAGCTGTTTTTT.

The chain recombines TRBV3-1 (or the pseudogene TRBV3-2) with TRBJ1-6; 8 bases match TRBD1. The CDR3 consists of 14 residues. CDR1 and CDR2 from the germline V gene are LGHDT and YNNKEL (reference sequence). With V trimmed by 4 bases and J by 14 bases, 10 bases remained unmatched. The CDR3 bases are TGTGCCAGCAGCCCTGAGACAGGGGACGTGGCCCTCCACTTT. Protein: CASSPETGDVALHF.

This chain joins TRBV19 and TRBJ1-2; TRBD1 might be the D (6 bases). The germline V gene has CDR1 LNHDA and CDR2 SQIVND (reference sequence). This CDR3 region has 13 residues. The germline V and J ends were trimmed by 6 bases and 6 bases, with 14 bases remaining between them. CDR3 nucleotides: TGTGCCAGTAGACAAGACAGGTTGGATGGCTACACCTTC. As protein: CASRQDRLDGYTF.

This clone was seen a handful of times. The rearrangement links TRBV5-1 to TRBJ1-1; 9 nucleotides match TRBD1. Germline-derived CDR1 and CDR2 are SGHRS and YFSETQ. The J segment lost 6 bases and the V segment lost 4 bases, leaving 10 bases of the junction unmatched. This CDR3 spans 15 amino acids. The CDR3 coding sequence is TGCGCCAGCAGCACGTGGACAGGGGAGAGGGCTGAAGCTTTCTTT. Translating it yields CASSTWTGERAEAFF.

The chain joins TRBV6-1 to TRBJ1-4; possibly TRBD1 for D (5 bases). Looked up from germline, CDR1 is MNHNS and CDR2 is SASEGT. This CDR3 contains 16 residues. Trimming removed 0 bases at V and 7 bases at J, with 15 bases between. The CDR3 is CASSEAGGGSSEKLFF. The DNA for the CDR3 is TGTGCCAGCAGTGAAGCGGGGGGAGGGAGCAGTGAAAAACTGTTTTTT.

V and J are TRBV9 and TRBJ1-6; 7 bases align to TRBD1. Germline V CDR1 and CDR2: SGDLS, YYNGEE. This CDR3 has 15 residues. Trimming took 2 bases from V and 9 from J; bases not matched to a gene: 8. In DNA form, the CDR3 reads TGTGCCAGCAGCGTGACGGGACAGAATCGTTCACCCCTCCACTTT. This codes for CASSVTGQNRSPLHF.

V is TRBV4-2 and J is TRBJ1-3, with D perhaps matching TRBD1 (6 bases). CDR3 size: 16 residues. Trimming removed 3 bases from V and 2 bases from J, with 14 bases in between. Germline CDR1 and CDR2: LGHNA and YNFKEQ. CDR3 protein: CASSHPDRTPGNTIYF. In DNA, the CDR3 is TGTGCCAGCAGCCATCCCGACAGGACACCTGGAAACACCATATATTTT.

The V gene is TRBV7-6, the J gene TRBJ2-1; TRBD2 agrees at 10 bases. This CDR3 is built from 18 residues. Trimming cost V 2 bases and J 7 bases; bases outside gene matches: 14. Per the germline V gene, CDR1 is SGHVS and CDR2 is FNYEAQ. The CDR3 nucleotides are TGTGCCAGCAGCTTAAGGGCCAGCGGGAGGGCCTTGGGTAATGAGCAGTTCTTC. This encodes CASSLRASGRALGNEQFF.

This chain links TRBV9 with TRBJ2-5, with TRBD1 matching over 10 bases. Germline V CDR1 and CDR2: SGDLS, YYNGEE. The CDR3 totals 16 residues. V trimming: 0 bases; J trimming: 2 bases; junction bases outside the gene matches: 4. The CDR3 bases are TGTGCCAGCAGCGTAGGAGGGACAGGGGAACAAGAGACCCAGTACTTC. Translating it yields CASSVGGTGEQETQYF.

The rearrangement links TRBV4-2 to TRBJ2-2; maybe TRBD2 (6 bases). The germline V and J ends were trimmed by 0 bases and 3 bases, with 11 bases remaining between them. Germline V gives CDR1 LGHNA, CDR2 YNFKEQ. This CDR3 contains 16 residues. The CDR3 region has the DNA TGTGCCAGCAGCCAAGAGGGGGGATGGGACACCGGGGAGCTGTTTTTT. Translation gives CASSQEGGWDTGELFF.

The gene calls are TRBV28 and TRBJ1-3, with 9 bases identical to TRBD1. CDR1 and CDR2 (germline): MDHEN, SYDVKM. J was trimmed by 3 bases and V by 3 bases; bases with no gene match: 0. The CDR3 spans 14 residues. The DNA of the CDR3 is TGTGCCAGCAGTTTGGACAGGGGTGGAAACACCATATATTTT. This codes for CASSLDRGGNTIYF.

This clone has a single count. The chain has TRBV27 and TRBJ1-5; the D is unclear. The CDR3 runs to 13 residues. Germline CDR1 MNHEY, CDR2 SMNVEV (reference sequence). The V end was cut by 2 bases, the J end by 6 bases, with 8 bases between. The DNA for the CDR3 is TGTGCCAGCAGTTTAGAGGGAGGTCAGCCCCAGCATTTT. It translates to CASSLEGGQPQHF.

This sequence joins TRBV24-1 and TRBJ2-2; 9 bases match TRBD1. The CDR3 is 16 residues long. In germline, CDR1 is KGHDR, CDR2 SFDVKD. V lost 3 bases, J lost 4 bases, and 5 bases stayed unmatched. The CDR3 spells CATSDLRQGGTGELFF. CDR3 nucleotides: TGTGCCACCAGTGATCTACGACAGGGGGGCACCGGGGAGCTGTTTTTT.

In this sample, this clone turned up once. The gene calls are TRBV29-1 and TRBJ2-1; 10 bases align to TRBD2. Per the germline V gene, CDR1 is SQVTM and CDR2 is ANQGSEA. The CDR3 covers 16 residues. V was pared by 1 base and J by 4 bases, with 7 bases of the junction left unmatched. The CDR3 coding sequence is TGCAGCGTTGAAGTAGCGGGAGGTGCCAGATACAATGAGCAGTTCTTC. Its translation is CSVEVAGGARYNEQFF.

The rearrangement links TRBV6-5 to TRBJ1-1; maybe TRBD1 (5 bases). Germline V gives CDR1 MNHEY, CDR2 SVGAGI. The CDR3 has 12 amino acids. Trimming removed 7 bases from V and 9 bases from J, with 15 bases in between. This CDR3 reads CASIYDSIKAFF. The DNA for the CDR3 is TGTGCCAGCATTTATGACAGTATTAAAGCTTTCTTT.

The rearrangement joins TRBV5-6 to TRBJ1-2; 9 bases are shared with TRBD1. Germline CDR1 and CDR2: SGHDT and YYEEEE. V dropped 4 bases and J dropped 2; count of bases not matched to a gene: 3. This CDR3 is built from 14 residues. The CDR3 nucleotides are TGTGCCAGCAGCGGGGGACAGGGAAACTATGGCTACACCTTC. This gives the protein CASSGGQGNYGYTF.

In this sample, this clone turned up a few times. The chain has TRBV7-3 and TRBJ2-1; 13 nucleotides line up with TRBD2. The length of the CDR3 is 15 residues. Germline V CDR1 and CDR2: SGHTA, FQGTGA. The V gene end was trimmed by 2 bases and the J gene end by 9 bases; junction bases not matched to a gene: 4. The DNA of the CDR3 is TGTGCCAGCAGCTTAGGGACTAGCGGGACGGGTGAGCAGTTCTTC. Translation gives CASSLGTSGTGEQFF. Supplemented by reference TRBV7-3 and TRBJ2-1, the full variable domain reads GAGVSQTPSNKVTEKGKYVELRCDPISGHTALYWYRQSLGQGPEFLIYFQGTGAADDSGLPNDRFFAVRPEGSVSTLKIQRTERGDSAVYLCASSLGTSGTGEQFFGPGTRLTVL.

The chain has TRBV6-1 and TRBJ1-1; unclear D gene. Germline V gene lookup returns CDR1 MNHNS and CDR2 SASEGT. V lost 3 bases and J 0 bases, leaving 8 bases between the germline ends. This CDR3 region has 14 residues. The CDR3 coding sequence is TGTGCCAGCAGTGACCAATCAATGAACACTGAAGCTTTCTTT. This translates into CASSDQSMNTEAFF.

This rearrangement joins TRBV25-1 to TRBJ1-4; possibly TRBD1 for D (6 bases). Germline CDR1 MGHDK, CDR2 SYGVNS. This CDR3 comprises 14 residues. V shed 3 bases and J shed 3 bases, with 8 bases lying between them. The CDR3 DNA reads TGTGCCAGCAGTGAGGGGGCCTCTAATGAAAAACTGTTTTTT. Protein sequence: CASSEGASNEKLFF.

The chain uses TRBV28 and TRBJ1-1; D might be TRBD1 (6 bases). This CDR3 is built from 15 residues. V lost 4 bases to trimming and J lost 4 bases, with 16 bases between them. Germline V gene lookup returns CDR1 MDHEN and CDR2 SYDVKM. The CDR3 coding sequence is TGTGCCAGCAGTTGGGGCGGGGGGGGCATCACTGAAGCTTTCTTT. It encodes CASSWGGGGITEAFF.